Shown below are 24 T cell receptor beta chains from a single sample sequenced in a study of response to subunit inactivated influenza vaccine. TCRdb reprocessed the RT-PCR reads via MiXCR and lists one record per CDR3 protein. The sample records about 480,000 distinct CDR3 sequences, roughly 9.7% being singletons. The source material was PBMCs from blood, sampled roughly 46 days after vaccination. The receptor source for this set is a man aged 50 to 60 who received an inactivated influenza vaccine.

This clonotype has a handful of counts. The CDR3 DNA is TGCAGTGCTAGAGATCTACTAGCGGGACGGGCAGATACGCAGTATTTT. This encodes CSARDLLAGRADTQYF. This chain uses TRBV20-1 with TRBJ2-3, with 10 bases that match TRBD2. Per germline, CDR1 DFQATT and CDR2 SNEGSKA (reference sequence). The CDR3 totals 16 residues. V was clipped by 0 bases and J by 4 bases; unmatched bases: 7.

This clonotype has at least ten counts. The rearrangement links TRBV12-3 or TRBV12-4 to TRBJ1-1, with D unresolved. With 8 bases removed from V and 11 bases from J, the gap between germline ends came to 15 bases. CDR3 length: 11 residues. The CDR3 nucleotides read TGTGCCAGCGCATTCAATGGTAGGGCTTTCTTT. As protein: CASAFNGRAFF.

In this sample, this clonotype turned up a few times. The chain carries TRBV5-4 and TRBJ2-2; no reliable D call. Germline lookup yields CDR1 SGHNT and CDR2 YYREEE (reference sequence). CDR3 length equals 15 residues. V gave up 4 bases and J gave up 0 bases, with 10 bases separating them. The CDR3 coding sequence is TGTGCCAGCAGCGTAGACATTTCGAACACCGGGGAGCTGTTTTTT. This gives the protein CASSVDISNTGELFF. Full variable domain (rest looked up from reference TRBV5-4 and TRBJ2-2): ETGVTQSPTHLIKTRGQQVTLRCSSQSGHNTVSWYQQALGQGPQFIFQYYREEENGRGNFPPRFSGLQFPNYSSELNVNALELDDSALYLCASSVDISNTGELFFGEGSRLTVL.

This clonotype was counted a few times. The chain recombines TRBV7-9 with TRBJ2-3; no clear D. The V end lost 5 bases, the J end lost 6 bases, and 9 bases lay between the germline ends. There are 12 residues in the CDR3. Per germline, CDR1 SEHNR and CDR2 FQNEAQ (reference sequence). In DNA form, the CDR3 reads TGTGCCAGCAGCCAAAGCAGGGATACGCAGTATTTT. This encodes CASSQSRDTQYF.

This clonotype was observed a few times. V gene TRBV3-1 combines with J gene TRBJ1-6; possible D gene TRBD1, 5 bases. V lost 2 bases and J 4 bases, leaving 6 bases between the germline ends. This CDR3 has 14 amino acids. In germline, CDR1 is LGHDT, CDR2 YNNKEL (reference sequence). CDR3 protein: CASSQTGYNSPLHF. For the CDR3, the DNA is TGTGCCAGCAGCCAAACAGGATATAATTCACCCCTCCACTTT.

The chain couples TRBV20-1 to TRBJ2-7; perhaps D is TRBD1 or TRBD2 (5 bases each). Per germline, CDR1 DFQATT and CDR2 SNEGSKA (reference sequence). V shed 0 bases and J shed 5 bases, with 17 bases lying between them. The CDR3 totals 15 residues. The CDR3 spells CSARDLGTVRNEQYF. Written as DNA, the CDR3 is TGCAGTGCTAGAGATCTTGGGACGGTAAGGAACGAGCAGTACTTC.

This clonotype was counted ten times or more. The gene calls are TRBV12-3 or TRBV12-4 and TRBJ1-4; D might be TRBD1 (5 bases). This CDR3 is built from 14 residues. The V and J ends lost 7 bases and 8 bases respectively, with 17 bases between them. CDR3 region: CASTVWGIGEKLFF. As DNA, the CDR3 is TGTGCCAGCACCGTTTGGGGGATAGGGGAAAAACTGTTTTTT.

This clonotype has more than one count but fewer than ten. The CDR3 DNA reads TGCAGCCAGGGGACCCCCGACCAAGAGACCCAGTACTTC. It specifies CSQGTPDQETQYF. The chain couples TRBV29-1 to TRBJ2-5; D might be TRBD1 (6 bases). With 8 bases removed from V and 0 bases from J, the gap between germline ends came to 13 bases. The CDR3 has 13 amino acids. Germline V gene sequence: CDR1 SQVTM, CDR2 ANQGSEA.

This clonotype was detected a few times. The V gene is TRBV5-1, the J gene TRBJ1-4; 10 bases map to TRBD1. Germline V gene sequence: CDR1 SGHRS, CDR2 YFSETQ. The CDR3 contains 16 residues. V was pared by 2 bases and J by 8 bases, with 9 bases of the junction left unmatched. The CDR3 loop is CASSFNPGQGREKLFF. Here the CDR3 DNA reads TGCGCCAGCAGCTTCAACCCGGGACAGGGGAGAGAAAAACTGTTTTTT.

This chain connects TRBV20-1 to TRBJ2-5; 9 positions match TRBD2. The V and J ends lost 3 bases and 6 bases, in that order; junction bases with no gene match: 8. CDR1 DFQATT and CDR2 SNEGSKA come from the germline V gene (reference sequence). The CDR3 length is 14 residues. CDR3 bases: TGCAGTGCTAGTCGCGGGGGGGCTTCGAAGACCCAGTACTTC. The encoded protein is CSASRGGASKTQYF.

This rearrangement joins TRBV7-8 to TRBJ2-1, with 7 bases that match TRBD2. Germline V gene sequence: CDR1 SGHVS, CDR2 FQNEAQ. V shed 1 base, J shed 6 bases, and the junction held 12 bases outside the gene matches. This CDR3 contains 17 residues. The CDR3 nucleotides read TGTGCCAGCAGCTTAGGATCGGGCGGGAGAGTATTCAATGAGCAGTTCTTC. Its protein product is CASSLGSGGRVFNEQFF.

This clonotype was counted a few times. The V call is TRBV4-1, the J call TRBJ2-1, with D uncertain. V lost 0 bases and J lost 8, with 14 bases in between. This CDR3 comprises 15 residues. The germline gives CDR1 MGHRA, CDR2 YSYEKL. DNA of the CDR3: TGCGCCAGCAGCCAAGAGATAGTTAGCCTGTATGAGCAGTTCTTC. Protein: CASSQEIVSLYEQFF.

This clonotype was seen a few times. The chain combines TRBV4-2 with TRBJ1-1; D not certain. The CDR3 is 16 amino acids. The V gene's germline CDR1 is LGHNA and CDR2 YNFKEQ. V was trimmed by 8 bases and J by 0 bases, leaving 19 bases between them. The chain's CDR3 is CASQPDPGNMNTEAFF. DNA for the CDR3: TGTGCCAGCCAACCCGACCCGGGGAACATGAACACTGAAGCTTTCTTT.

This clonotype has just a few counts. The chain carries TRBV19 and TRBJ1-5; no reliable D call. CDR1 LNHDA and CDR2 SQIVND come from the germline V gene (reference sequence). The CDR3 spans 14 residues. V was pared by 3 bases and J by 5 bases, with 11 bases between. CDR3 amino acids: CASSIAPLDQPQHF. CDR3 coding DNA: TGTGCCAGTAGTATCGCCCCTTTGGATCAGCCCCAGCATTTT.

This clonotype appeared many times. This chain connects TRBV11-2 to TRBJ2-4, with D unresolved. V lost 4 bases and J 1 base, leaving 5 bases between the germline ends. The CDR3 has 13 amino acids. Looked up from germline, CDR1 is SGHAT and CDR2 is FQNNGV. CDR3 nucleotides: TGTGCCAGCAGCTCCAATGCCAAAAACATTCAGTACTTC. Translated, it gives CASSSNAKNIQYF.

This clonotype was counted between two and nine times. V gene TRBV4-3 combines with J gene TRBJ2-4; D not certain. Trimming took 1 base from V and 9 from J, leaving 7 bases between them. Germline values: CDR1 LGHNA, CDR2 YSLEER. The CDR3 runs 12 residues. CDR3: CASSQGGTIQYF. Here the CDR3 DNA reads TGCGCCAGCAGCCAAGGGGGAACCATTCAGTACTTC.

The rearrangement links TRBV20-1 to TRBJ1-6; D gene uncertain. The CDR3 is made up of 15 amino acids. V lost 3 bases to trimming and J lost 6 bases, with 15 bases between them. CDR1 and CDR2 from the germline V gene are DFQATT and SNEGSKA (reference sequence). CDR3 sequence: CSARNLQYSNSPLHF. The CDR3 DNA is TGCAGTGCTAGGAATCTACAGTATAGTAATTCACCCCTCCACTTT.

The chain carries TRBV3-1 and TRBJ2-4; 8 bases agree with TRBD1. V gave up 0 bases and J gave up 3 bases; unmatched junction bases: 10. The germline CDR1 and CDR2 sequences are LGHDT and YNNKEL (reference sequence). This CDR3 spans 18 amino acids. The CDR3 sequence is CASSQDWAGGLGKNIQYF. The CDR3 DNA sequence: TGTGCCAGCAGCCAAGATTGGGCAGGGGGCTTGGGCAAAAACATTCAGTACTTC.

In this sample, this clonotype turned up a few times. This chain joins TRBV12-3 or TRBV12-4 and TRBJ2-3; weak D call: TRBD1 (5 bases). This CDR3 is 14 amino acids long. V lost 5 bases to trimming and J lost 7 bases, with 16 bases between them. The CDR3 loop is CASSPTTDPNTQYF. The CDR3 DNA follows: TGTGCCAGCAGTCCGACGACAGACCCCAATACGCAGTATTTT.

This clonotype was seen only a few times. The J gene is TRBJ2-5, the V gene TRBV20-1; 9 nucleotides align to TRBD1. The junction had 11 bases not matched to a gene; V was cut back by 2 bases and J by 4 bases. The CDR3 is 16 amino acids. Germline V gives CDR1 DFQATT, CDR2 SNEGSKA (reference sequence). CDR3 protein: CSARPLNRGRRETQYF. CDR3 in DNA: TGCAGTGCTAGACCGTTAAACAGGGGGCGTCGAGAGACCCAGTACTTC.

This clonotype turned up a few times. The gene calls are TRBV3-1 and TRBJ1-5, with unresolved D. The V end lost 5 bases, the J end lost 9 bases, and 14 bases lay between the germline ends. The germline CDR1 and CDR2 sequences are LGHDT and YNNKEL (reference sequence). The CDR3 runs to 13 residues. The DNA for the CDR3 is TGTGCCAGCAGCTCGACACGTCAAGGGCCCCAGCATTTT. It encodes CASSSTRQGPQHF.

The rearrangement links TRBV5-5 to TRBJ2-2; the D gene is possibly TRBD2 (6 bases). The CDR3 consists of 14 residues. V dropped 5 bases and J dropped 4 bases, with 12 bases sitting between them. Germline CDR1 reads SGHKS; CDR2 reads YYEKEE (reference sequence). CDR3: CASSTGRSTGELFF. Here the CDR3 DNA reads TGTGCCAGCAGTACCGGGAGATCCACCGGGGAGCTGTTTTTT. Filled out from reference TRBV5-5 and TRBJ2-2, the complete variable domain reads DAGVTQSPTHLIKTRGQQVTLRCSPISGHKSVSWYQQVLGQGPQFIFQYYEKEERGRGNFPDRFSARQFPNYSSELNVNALLLGDSALYLCASSTGRSTGELFFGEGSRLTVL.

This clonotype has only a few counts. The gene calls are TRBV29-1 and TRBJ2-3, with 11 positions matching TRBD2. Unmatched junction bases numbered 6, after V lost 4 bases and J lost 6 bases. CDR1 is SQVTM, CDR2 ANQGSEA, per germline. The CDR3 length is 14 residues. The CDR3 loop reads CSVGTRTSGDTQYF. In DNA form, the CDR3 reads TGCAGCGTTGGGACTCGGACTAGCGGGGATACGCAGTATTTT.

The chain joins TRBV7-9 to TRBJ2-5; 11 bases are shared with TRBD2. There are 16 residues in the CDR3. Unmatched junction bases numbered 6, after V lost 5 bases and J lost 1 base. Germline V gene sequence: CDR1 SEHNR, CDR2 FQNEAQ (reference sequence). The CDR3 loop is CASSPRLAGPQETQYF. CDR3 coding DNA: TGTGCCAGCAGCCCCCGACTAGCGGGACCCCAAGAGACCCAGTACTTC. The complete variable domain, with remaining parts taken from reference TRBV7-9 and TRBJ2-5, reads DTGVSQNPRHKITKRGQNVTFRCDPISEHNRLYWYRQTLGQGPEFLTYFQNEAQLEKSRLLSDRFSAERPKGSFSTLEIQRTEQGDSAMYLCASSPRLAGPQETQYFGPGTRLLVL.